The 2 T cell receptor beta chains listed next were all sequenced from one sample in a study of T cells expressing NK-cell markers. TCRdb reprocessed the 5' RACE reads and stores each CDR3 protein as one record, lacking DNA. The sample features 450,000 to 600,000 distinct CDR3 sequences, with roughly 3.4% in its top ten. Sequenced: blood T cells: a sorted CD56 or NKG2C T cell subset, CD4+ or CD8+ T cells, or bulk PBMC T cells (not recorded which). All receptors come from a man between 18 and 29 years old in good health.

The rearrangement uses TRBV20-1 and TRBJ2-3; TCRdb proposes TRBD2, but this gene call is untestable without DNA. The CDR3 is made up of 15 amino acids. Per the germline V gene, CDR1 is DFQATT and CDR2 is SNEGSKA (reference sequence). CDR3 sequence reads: CSARGLAGGVDTQYF.

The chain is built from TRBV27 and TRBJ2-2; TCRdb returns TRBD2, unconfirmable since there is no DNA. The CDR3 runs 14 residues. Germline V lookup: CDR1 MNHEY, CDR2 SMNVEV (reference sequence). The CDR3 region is CASRRDSLSGELFF.